This TCR beta chain was identified in a study of cytomegalovirus exposure and HLA in healthy donors. The wider study: Most donors, 81% of roughly 400 genotyped, fell in the Caucasian-associated ancestry cluster.

Both 60 Vbeta primers and 13 Jbeta primers went into the PCR. Data came from immunoSEQ multiplex PCR; TCRdb stores just in-frame clones and leaves some out. The data contain under 150,000 clones, roughly three fifths of them singletons. Study findings and constraints: Using a false discovery rate of 0.05, a later analysis showed that roughly 16,000 TCR beta sequences were associated with HLA alleles. The authors reported that TCR beta sequences could predict HLA-A and HLA-B alleles. These predictions were accurate for most subjects in the first cohort. When presence/absence was analysed, sequencing depth was taken to be roughly uniform across donors.

Notes on this clone: Its antigen remains unknown.

The ends were cut back, 7 bases at V and 4 bases at J, with 16 bases in the middle. The CDR3 is 15 residues long. CDR1 is MNHEY, CDR2 SVGAGI, per germline. The source of this sequence is a man between 35 and 55 years old in good health and CMV-seropositive. Sequenced input: PBMCs. The chain couples TRBV6-5 to TRBJ2-2; D may be TRBD2 (6 bases). The chain's CDR3 is CASTWDSGGTGELFF. CDR3 bases: TGTGCCAGCACCTGGGACTCCGGTGGCACCGGGGAGCTGTTTTTT.